These 19 T cell receptor beta chains came from one sample sequenced in a study of early T cells in non-severe SARS-CoV-2 infection. TCRdb itself ran the 5' RACE reads through MiXCR, one entry per CDR3 protein. The table has 90,000 to 120,000 distinct CDR3 sequences, around 10% seen once. The sample taken for sequencing was whole blood. The source of these receptors is an adult who was a healthcare worker with PCR-confirmed SARS-CoV-2 infection or an uninfected control (not recorded which).

This clonotype showed up just a few times. This chain connects TRBV5-4 to TRBJ2-7; 8 nucleotides agree with TRBD2. The ends lost 0 bases at V and 7 bases at J; junction bases unmatched: 6. The CDR3 runs to 14 residues. The germline V gene has CDR1 SGHNT and CDR2 YYREEE (reference sequence). CDR3 amino acids: CASSLDSGSGEQYF. Written as DNA, the CDR3 is TGTGCCAGCAGCTTGGACAGCGGGAGCGGTGAGCAGTACTTC.

The sample holds many counts of this clonotype. The rearrangement uses TRBV5-3 and TRBJ2-2; 9 nucleotides line up with TRBD2. TRBV5-3 is identified as an open reading frame with a role that is uncertain. The CDR3 is made up of 17 amino acids. J lost 4 bases, V lost 2 bases, and 9 bases had no gene match. CDR3 protein: CARSLPSGRLGTGELFF. CDR3 in DNA: TGTGCCAGAAGCTTACCAAGCGGGAGGCTCGGCACCGGGGAGCTGTTTTTT.

The V gene is TRBV11-1, the J gene TRBJ2-7; D possibly corresponds to TRBD2 (6 bases). Trimming shortened V by 3 bases and J by 6 bases, and 15 bases separated the two germline ends. CDR1 and CDR2 (germline): SGHAT, FQDESV (reference sequence). CDR3 length: 14 residues. Here the CDR3 reads CASSFADYRIEQYF. The CDR3 bases are TGTGCCAGCAGCTTCGCGGACTACCGGATCGAGCAGTACTTC.

This clonotype was found many times. V is TRBV5-1 and J is TRBJ1-2, with D perhaps TRBD1 (5 bases). V lost 0 bases, J lost 3 bases, and 12 bases lay in between. Germline CDR1 reads SGHRS; CDR2 reads YFSETQ. CDR3 length equals 15 residues. The CDR3, as DNA: TGCGCCAGCAGCTTGGAACCGGGGCGCTACTATGGCTACACCTTC. It encodes CASSLEPGRYYGYTF.

There are many counts of this clonotype. V usage is TRBV7-9 and J usage is TRBJ2-5; D possibly matches TRBD1 or TRBD2 (5 bases each). In germline, CDR1 is SEHNR, CDR2 FQNEAQ (reference sequence). The V end was cut by 5 bases, the J end by 1 base, with 11 bases between. This CDR3 is built from 14 residues. The DNA of the CDR3 is TGTGCCAGCAGCCCACGGGACCCCCAAGAGACCCAGTACTTC. The encoded protein is CASSPRDPQETQYF.

This clonotype turned up a few times. This chain uses TRBV24-1 with TRBJ2-5, with 13 bases matching TRBD2. Germline V CDR1 and CDR2: KGHDR, SFDVKD. The CDR3 loop spans 17 amino acids. The V segment lost 5 bases and the J segment 4 bases; nucleotides outside the gene matches: 9. The DNA of the CDR3 is TGTGCCACCAGTGGGGGTAGGACTAGCGGGAGTCCAGAGACCCAGTACTTC. Translating it yields CATSGGRTSGSPETQYF.

There are many counts of this clonotype. The rearrangement joins TRBV7-2 to TRBJ2-3; D is ambiguous. Trimming took 1 base from V and 2 from J, leaving 10 bases between them. Germline-derived CDR1 and CDR2 are SGHTA and FQGNSA. The CDR3 runs to 15 residues. CDR3 amino acids: CASSLEIGPTDTQYF. CDR3 in DNA: TGTGCCAGCAGCTTAGAAATCGGTCCCACAGATACGCAGTATTTT.

This clonotype was seen more than once but under ten times. The chain recombines TRBV12-3 or TRBV12-4 with TRBJ2-7; D is unresolved. The CDR3 sequence is 13 residues long. Trimming cost V 4 bases and J 3 bases, with 10 bases left between them. The CDR3: CASSWVLGYEQYF. CDR3 DNA: TGTGCCAGCAGTTGGGTTCTGGGCTACGAGCAGTACTTC.

This clonotype was seen repeatedly, ten times or more. The chain carries TRBV7-8 and TRBJ1-1; D remains unclear. This CDR3 spans 15 amino acids. From germline, CDR1 is SGHVS and CDR2 FQNEAQ. V gave up 3 bases and J gave up 1 base, with 12 bases separating them. This chain's CDR3 is CASSLMGSGNTEAFF. DNA for the CDR3: TGTGCCAGCAGCTTGATGGGGTCGGGGAACACTGAAGCTTTCTTT.

This chain links TRBV6-2 or TRBV6-3 with TRBJ1-2, with D unresolved. Germline CDR1 is MNHEY and CDR2 is SVGEGT. The CDR3 loop spans 11 amino acids. V was clipped by 8 bases and J by 7 bases, with 11 bases between them. CDR3 sequence reads: CASGSGGGYTF. CDR3 sequence (DNA): TGTGCCAGCGGGAGCGGAGGTGGCTACACCTTC.

In this sample, this clonotype turned up many times. V gene TRBV5-1 combines with J gene TRBJ2-1; D is unresolved. This CDR3 is 15 amino acids long. Germline V gives CDR1 SGHRS, CDR2 YFSETQ. V shed 9 bases and J shed 0 bases, with 16 bases lying between them. DNA for the CDR3: TGCGCCAACACCATTCAAGCGCGCTCCTACAATGAGCAGTTCTTC. This sequence encodes CANTIQARSYNEQFF.

Only one count was recorded for this clonotype. The chain recombines TRBV7-7 with TRBJ2-2, with 8 bases that match TRBD1. Germline loops: CDR1 SSHAT, CDR2 FNYEAQ (reference sequence). Unmatched junction bases numbered 5, after V lost 3 bases and J lost 8 bases. The CDR3 is 14 residues long. CDR3 in DNA: TGTGCCAGCAGCTTCGGACAGGGCTCGGGGGAGCTGTTTTTT. This sequence encodes CASSFGQGSGELFF.

This clonotype occurred many times. The CDR3 nucleotides are TGTGCCAGTAGTATCCGGGACAGCGGGACCCAGTACTTC. Encoded protein: CASSIRDSGTQYF. The genes are TRBV19 and TRBJ2-5; TRBD1 matches 7 bases. CDR1 LNHDA and CDR2 SQIVND come from the germline V gene (reference sequence). The CDR3 spans 13 residues. V gave up 3 bases and J gave up 7 bases; unmatched junction bases: 5.

The sample holds many counts of this clonotype. The gene calls are TRBV15 and TRBJ2-1; 7 nucleotides agree with TRBD2. The germline V gene encodes CDR1 LNHNV and CDR2 YYDKDF (reference sequence). V gave up 7 bases and J gave up 3 bases; unmatched junction bases: 9. The CDR3 length is 15 residues. The CDR3 here is CATKNTLAVYNEQFF. The CDR3 DNA reads as TGTGCCACCAAAAATACGCTAGCGGTCTACAATGAGCAGTTCTTC.

This clonotype was detected a few times. The chain links TRBV20-1 to TRBJ2-5; a possible D gene is TRBD2 (6 bases). The V gene's germline CDR1 is DFQATT and CDR2 SNEGSKA (reference sequence). V lost 6 bases and J lost 2, with 13 bases in between. The CDR3 has 13 residues. The CDR3 spells CSASGSGQETQYF. The CDR3, as DNA: TGCAGTGCCTCCGGGAGTGGACAAGAGACCCAGTACTTC.

This clonotype was picked up a small number of times. The V and J genes are TRBV20-1 and TRBJ2-1, with D unclear. Per the germline V gene, CDR1 is DFQATT and CDR2 is SNEGSKA (reference sequence). The CDR3 has 14 amino acids. Trimming shortened V by 3 bases and J by 9 bases, and 18 bases separated the two germline ends. Here the CDR3 reads CSASQRALSGEQFF. CDR3 nucleotide sequence: TGCAGTGCTAGCCAACGGGCTCTCTCGGGTGAGCAGTTCTTC.

This clonotype was detected only a few times. The chain carries TRBV18 and TRBJ1-3; D is undetermined. V was clipped by 3 bases and J by 0 bases, with 12 bases between them. Germline assignment: CDR1 KGHSH and CDR2 LQKENI. This CDR3 comprises 16 residues. The CDR3 DNA reads TGTGCCAGCTCACCGGGTGGAGGACGCTCTGGAAACACCATATATTTT. It yields the protein CASSPGGGRSGNTIYF.

V usage is TRBV6-5 and J usage is TRBJ2-1; 8 bases are shared with TRBD2. Germline trimming cut 5 bases from V and 4 bases from J; bases unmatched to any gene: 7. The CDR3 sequence is 15 residues long. The germline gives CDR1 MNHEY, CDR2 SVGAGI. CDR3 loop: CASSTGTSDYNEQFF. The CDR3 DNA reads as TGTGCCAGCAGTACCGGGACTAGTGATTACAATGAGCAGTTCTTC.

The genes are TRBV7-2 and TRBJ2-1, with a tentative D call TRBD2 (5 bases). V was shortened by 2 bases and J by 3 bases, with 14 bases between the two germline ends. The CDR3 totals 16 residues. From germline, CDR1 is SGHTA and CDR2 FQGNSA. CDR3 sequence (DNA): TGTGCCAGCAGCTTAAGGAGCGGAACCTACTACAATGAGCAGTTCTTC. Its protein is CASSLRSGTYYNEQFF.